One sample yielded the 32 T cell receptor beta chains listed below, sequenced in a study of blood T cells in healthy people across ages. For the second PCR, which ran for about 7 to 12 cycles, a sample-barcoded 5' primer and a J-beta primer mix were used. Each CDR3 protein gets one entry after TCRdb re-called the 5' RACE reads with MiXCR. This table holds some 760,000 distinct CDR3 sequences, about 25% found once. These same records also appear under a second study, on T cells of mothers and their children.

Material for sequencing was blood. All receptors derive from a boy aged 5-17 years in good health.

The chain employs TRBV7-9 and TRBJ2-6, with a tentative D call TRBD2 (5 bases). The V end was cut by 2 bases, the J end by 0 bases, with 14 bases between. The CDR3 extends over 18 amino acids. The germline gives CDR1 SEHNR, CDR2 FQNEAQ (reference sequence). CDR3 sequence (DNA): TGTGCCAGCAGCTTAAGAGGGTCAGGTCGCTCTGGGGCCAACGTCCTGACTTTC. This translates into CASSLRGSGRSGANVLTF. The complete variable domain, with remaining parts taken from reference TRBV7-9 and TRBJ2-6, reads DTGVSQNPRHKITKRGQNVTFRCDPISEHNRLYWYRQTLGQGPEFLTYFQNEAQLEKSRLLSDRFSAERPKGSFSTLEIQRTEQGDSAMYLCASSLRGSGRSGANVLTFGAGSRLTVL.

This clonotype was detected a few times. This rearrangement joins TRBV9 to TRBJ1-5; D perhaps matches TRBD1 (5 bases). Trimming removed 4 bases at V and 3 bases at J, with 11 bases between. The CDR3 contains 14 residues. Germline V lookup: CDR1 SGDLS, CDR2 YYNGEE. CDR3 amino acids: CASSPTEYNQPQHF. CDR3 coding DNA: TGTGCCAGCAGCCCGACAGAGTACAATCAGCCCCAGCATTTT.

The chain recombines TRBV11-2 with TRBJ1-4, with D unclear. This CDR3 spans 15 amino acids. Trimming took 6 bases from V and 2 from J, leaving 13 bases between them. CDR1 SGHAT and CDR2 FQNNGV come from the germline V gene. The CDR3 spells CASSLNRPTNEKLFF. The CDR3 DNA sequence: TGTGCCAGCAGTCTAAACAGACCCACTAATGAAAAACTGTTTTTT.

The table lists this clonotype with a few counts. A junction end diverges from the germline sequence, so it may reflect a read error. CDR3 nucleotide sequence: TGCGCCAGCGGCTTAACAGATATCAACACAGATACGCAGTATTTT. This translates into CASGLTDINTDTQYF. The J gene is TRBJ2-3, the V gene TRBV5-1; D ambiguous. The CDR3 is 15 residues long. From germline, CDR1 is SGHRS and CDR2 YFSETQ. The full variable domain, with the rest looked up from reference TRBV5-1 and TRBJ2-3, is KAGVTQTPRYLIKTRGQQVTLSCSPISGHRSVSWYQQTPGQGLQFLFEYFSETQRNKGNFPGRFSGRQFSNSRSEMNVSTLELGDSALYLCASGLTDINTDTQYFGPGTRLTVL.

A few counts support this clonotype. V is TRBV4-3 and J is TRBJ1-4; TRBD1 is a possible D gene (5 bases). Trimming took off 0 bases at V and 7 bases at J, with 18 bases between the two ends. Germline assignment: CDR1 LGHNA and CDR2 YSLEER. The length of the CDR3 is 17 residues. The CDR3, as DNA: TGCGCCAGCAGCCAAGATCGTCAGGGTCCTACCGCTGAAAAACTGTTTTTT. Its protein is CASSQDRQGPTAEKLFF.

V gene TRBV29-1 combines with J gene TRBJ1-2, with D possibly being TRBD1 (6 bases). This CDR3 has 11 residues. The V end lost 4 bases, the J end lost 3 bases, and 6 bases lay between the germline ends. CDR1 SQVTM and CDR2 ANQGSEA come from the germline V gene. CDR3 sequence (DNA): TGCAGCGTTGCAGGGGACTATGGCTACACCTTC. Amino acid sequence: CSVAGDYGYTF. Complete variable domain (other parts from reference TRBV29-1 and TRBJ1-2): SAVISQKPSRDICQRGTSLTIQCQVDSQVTMMFWYRQQPGQSLTLIATANQGSEATYESGFVIDKFPISRPNLTFSTLTVSNMSPEDSSIYLCSVAGDYGYTFGSGTRLTVV.

This chain connects TRBV11-2 to TRBJ2-3, with 10 bases fitting TRBD2. The CDR3 contains 16 residues. Germline V gives CDR1 SGHAT, CDR2 FQNNGV. The V and J ends lost 2 bases and 7 bases, in that order; junction bases with no gene match: 9. Written as DNA, the CDR3 is TGTGCCAGCAGCTTAAGCCGAGCGGGAGGGACGAATACGCAGTATTTT. As protein: CASSLSRAGGTNTQYF.

This clonotype occurred a few times. At one end, the junction sequence differs from germline, possibly due to a read error. The V call is TRBV7-7, the J call TRBJ2-5, with TRBD2 identical over 13 bases. The closer fit of TRBJ2-1 to the DNA end suggests the J call may be wrong. The germline V gene has CDR1 SSHAT and CDR2 FNYEAQ (reference sequence). This CDR3 has 16 residues. The CDR3 sequence: CASSLDGLAGVGEQFF. CDR3 sequence (DNA): TGTGCTAGCAGCTTAGATGGACTAGCGGGAGTGGGTGAGCAGTTCTTC.

The chain recombines TRBV20-1 with TRBJ2-1; TRBD2 matches 8 bases. V gave up 2 bases and J gave up 1 base; unmatched junction bases: 10. The CDR3 totals 17 residues. CDR1 and CDR2 (germline): DFQATT, SNEGSKA (reference sequence). The CDR3 sequence: CSARLTSGSRSYNEQFF. CDR3 coding DNA: TGCAGTGCTAGACTAACTAGCGGTTCACGTTCCTACAATGAGCAGTTCTTC.

This chain uses TRBV28 with TRBJ2-3; 10 nucleotides match TRBD2. The CDR3 totals 18 residues. Germline values: CDR1 MDHEN, CDR2 SYDVKM. V trimming: 3 bases; J trimming: 0 bases; junction bases outside the gene matches: 9. This CDR3 is CASSFERRLAGSTDTQYF. The DNA of the CDR3 is TGTGCCAGCAGTTTTGAGCGAAGACTAGCGGGTAGCACAGATACGCAGTATTTT. Together with reference TRBV28 and TRBJ2-3, the CDR3 gives the full variable domain: DVKVTQSSRYLVKRTGEKVFLECVQDMDHENMFWYRQDPGLGLRLIYFSYDVKMKEKGDIPEGYSVSREKKERFSLILESASTNQTSMYLCASSFERRLAGSTDTQYFGPGTRLTVL.

This sequence joins TRBV3-1 and TRBJ2-2; 9 nucleotides line up with TRBD1. The length of the CDR3 is 17 residues. CDR1 LGHDT and CDR2 YNNKEL come from the germline V gene (reference sequence). The V segment lost 6 bases and the J segment 2 bases; nucleotides outside the gene matches: 10. The CDR3 coding sequence is TGTGCCAGCAGTTCACGACGGGGACAGGGAAACACCGGGGAGCTGTTTTTT. Encoded protein: CASSSRRGQGNTGELFF. Full variable domain (rest looked up from reference TRBV3-1 and TRBJ2-2): DTAVSQTPKYLVTQMGNDKSIKCEQNLGHDTMYWYKQDSKKFLKIMFSYNNKELIINETVPNRFSPKSPDKAHLNLHINSLELGDSAVYFCASSSRRGQGNTGELFFGEGSRLTVL.

The chain is built from TRBV27 and TRBJ2-1, with D maybe TRBD2 (5 bases). CDR1 is MNHEY, CDR2 SMNVEV, per germline (reference sequence). The ends were cut back, 10 bases at V and 8 bases at J, with 24 bases in the middle. The CDR3 contains 15 residues. CDR3 loop: CAICLGEGYFDEQFF. CDR3 bases: TGTGCCATTTGCCTCGGGGAAGGGTACTTCGATGAGCAGTTCTTC.

The chain joins TRBV5-1 to TRBJ2-1; a possible D gene is TRBD1 (5 bases). This CDR3 spans 16 amino acids. Trimming took 4 bases from V and 1 from J, leaving 15 bases between them. From germline, CDR1 is SGHRS and CDR2 YFSETQ. CDR3: CASSPSNRISYNEQFF. The CDR3 nucleotides are TGCGCCAGCAGCCCGTCTAACAGGATTTCCTACAATGAGCAGTTCTTC.

In this sample, this clonotype turned up a few times. CDR3 amino acids: CASSLLGSGKDTQYF. CDR3 bases: TGTGCCAGCAGTTTATTGGGAAGCGGAAAGGATACGCAGTATTTT. The rearrangement links TRBV12-3 or TRBV12-4 to TRBJ2-3; the D gene is possibly TRBD2 (5 bases). The CDR3 runs to 15 residues. V was shortened by 2 bases and J by 6 bases, with 15 bases between the two germline ends.

This clonotype was seen more than once but under ten times. J is TRBJ2-5 and V is TRBV12-3 or TRBV12-4; tentatively, D is TRBD1 (6 bases). Trimming cost V 5 bases and J 0 bases, with 10 bases left between them. CDR3 length equals 14 residues. As DNA, the CDR3 is TGTGCCAGCAGTCCATGGGACAACCAAGAGACCCAGTACTTC. Translated, it gives CASSPWDNQETQYF.

As regards this clonotype: At one end, the junction sequence differs from germline, possibly due to a read error. This chain connects TRBV6-2 or TRBV6-3 to TRBJ2-7; TRBD2 is a possible D gene (5 bases). In germline, CDR1 is MNHEY, CDR2 SVGEGT. The CDR3 spans 15 residues. In DNA, the CDR3 is TGTGCCAGCAGTCTCGGGGTGTGGCAGGCCTATGAGCAGTACTTC. This codes for CASSLGVWQAYEQYF.

V gene TRBV7-2 combines with J gene TRBJ2-1; the D gene is possibly TRBD1 (5 bases). V was trimmed by 7 bases and J by 0 bases, leaving 19 bases between them. The V gene's germline CDR1 is SGHTA and CDR2 FQGNSA. The CDR3 runs 17 residues. CDR3 coding DNA: TGTGCCAGCACCCAGCAGGACACTTCATACTCCTACAATGAGCAGTTCTTC. This gives the protein CASTQQDTSYSYNEQFF.

The genes are TRBV20-1 and TRBJ2-5, with 10 positions matching TRBD2. V lost 0 bases, J lost 0 bases, and 10 bases stayed unmatched. CDR3 length: 18 amino acids. Germline assignment: CDR1 DFQATT and CDR2 SNEGSKA (reference sequence). This CDR3 reads CSARDLGLAGVHQETQYF. The CDR3 coding sequence is TGCAGTGCTAGAGATCTGGGGCTAGCGGGGGTTCACCAAGAGACCCAGTACTTC.

This clonotype came up a few times. The chain carries TRBV27 and TRBJ2-1; D is unclear. The tail of the sequence fits TRBJ2-7 better, so the J call may be wrong. The CDR3 has 14 amino acids. Germline lookup yields CDR1 MNHEY and CDR2 SMNVEV (reference sequence). The CDR3 sequence: CASSLLGGAYEQYF. CDR3 sequence (DNA): TGTGCCAGCAGTTTACTCGGCGGAGCCTACGAGCAGTACTTC.

DNA of the CDR3: TGTGCCAGCAGCTCCGGGGGCCATCTTGAGCAGTTCTTC. It specifies CASSSGGHLEQFF. The chain uses TRBV5-5 and TRBJ2-5, with D tentatively TRBD1 or TRBD2 (6 bases each). The better agreement between TRBJ2-1 and the DNA end casts doubt on the J call. Germline V gene data show CDR1 as SGHKS and CDR2 as YYEKEE (reference sequence). The CDR3 contains 13 residues.

Turning to this clonotype: Its ends do not fully match the called genes, so a read error is possible. The rearrangement joins TRBV28 to TRBJ2-3; 9 bases are a match to TRBD2. Germline V gene lookup returns CDR1 MDHEN and CDR2 SYDVKM. The CDR3 consists of 15 residues. This CDR3 is CASSSVTSGTDTLYF. The CDR3 region has the DNA TGTGCCAGCAGTTCCGTGACTAGCGGCACAGATACGCTGTATTTT.

Only a few counts were recorded for this clonotype. V is TRBV6-5 and J is TRBJ1-3; 8 bases are a match to TRBD1. The CDR3 spans 17 residues. Germline V gene data show CDR1 as MNHEY and CDR2 as SVGAGI. Trimming removed 7 bases from V and 4 bases from J; junction bases left unmatched: 15. In DNA, the CDR3 is TGTGCCAGCACCGGAGACAGGGGCGCTTTGGGAGGAAACACCATATATTTT. This translates into CASTGDRGALGGNTIYF.

This clonotype was counted between two and nine times. The V call is TRBV29-1, the J call TRBJ2-1; no clear D. The germline gives CDR1 SQVTM, CDR2 ANQGSEA. V was pared by 5 bases and J by 3 bases, with 8 bases between. This CDR3 comprises 12 residues. CDR3 region: CSVSYSYNEQFF. CDR3 in DNA: TGCAGCGTTTCTTACAGCTACAATGAGCAGTTCTTC.

This clonotype was found a few times. The chain joins TRBV29-1 to TRBJ2-3, with a weak D call TRBD2 (6 bases). Looked up from germline, CDR1 is SQVTM and CDR2 is ANQGSEA. V shed 6 bases and J shed 1 base, with 14 bases lying between them. This CDR3 contains 14 residues. The CDR3: CSVEPGLGTDTQYF. In nucleotides, the CDR3 is TGCAGCGTGGAACCGGGACTTGGCACAGATACGCAGTATTTT.

The chain joins TRBV7-8 to TRBJ2-5; D possibly corresponds to TRBD2 (5 bases). Germline CDR1 is SGHVS and CDR2 is FQNEAQ. The CDR3 extends over 12 amino acids. Trimming pared 4 bases from V and 13 bases from J, leaving 16 bases between. The CDR3: CASSSPTSPRYF. The CDR3 nucleotides read TGTGCCAGCAGCTCGCCTACTAGTCCGCGGTACTTC.

This clonotype was seen a handful of times. The gene calls are TRBV4-1 and TRBJ2-5; TRBD2 agrees at 11 bases. The CDR3 loop spans 16 amino acids. Germline CDR1 MGHRA, CDR2 YSYEKL. The V segment lost 2 bases and the J segment 0 bases; nucleotides outside the gene matches: 2. The CDR3 DNA reads TGCGCCAGCAGCCAAACACTAGCGGGGGACCAAGAGACCCAGTACTTC. It specifies CASSQTLAGDQETQYF.

The DNA for the CDR3 is TGCAGTGCTAGCGGGATAAATTCCTACGAGCAGTACTTC. Protein product: CSASGINSYEQYF. The chain has TRBV20-1 and TRBJ2-7, with D possibly matching TRBD2 (5 bases). Trimming removed 3 bases at V and 1 base at J, with 10 bases between. The length of the CDR3 is 13 residues. Germline CDR1 DFQATT, CDR2 SNEGSKA (reference sequence).

This clonotype was observed a few times. The V call is TRBV12-3 or TRBV12-4, the J call TRBJ2-1; no clear D gene. V was clipped by 5 bases and J by 3 bases, with 8 bases between them. The CDR3 is 13 amino acids. The CDR3 region is CASSDLIYNEQFF. The CDR3 DNA reads as TGTGCCAGCAGTGATCTCATCTACAATGAGCAGTTCTTC.

There are many counts of this clonotype. The V call is TRBV11-2, the J call TRBJ2-3, with D perhaps TRBD1 or TRBD2 (5 bases each). V dropped 1 base and J dropped 4 bases, with 12 bases sitting between them. This CDR3 is 15 amino acids long. CDR1 SGHAT and CDR2 FQNNGV come from the germline V gene. The CDR3 protein is CASSLGVVGADTQYF. Here the CDR3 DNA reads TGTGCCAGCAGCTTAGGAGTGGTGGGGGCAGATACGCAGTATTTT.

The V call is TRBV12-5, the J call TRBJ2-7; TRBD2 might be the D (6 bases). Trimming pared 5 bases from V and 2 bases from J, leaving 10 bases between. The germline CDR1 and CDR2 sequences are LGHNT and FRNRAP. This CDR3 contains 13 residues. The DNA of the CDR3 is TGTGCTAGTGGTGTTGCGGGAACCTACGAGCAGTACTTC. Protein sequence: CASGVAGTYEQYF.

This chain connects TRBV4-3 to TRBJ1-3; no firm D call. This CDR3 is 16 amino acids long. Germline V gives CDR1 LGHNA, CDR2 YSLEER. Deletions cut 0 bases from V and 4 bases from J, with 13 bases between. The chain's CDR3 is CASSQDRTVLGNTIYF. CDR3 nucleotides: TGCGCCAGCAGCCAAGACCGGACCGTCCTGGGAAACACCATATATTTT.

The chain has TRBV4-1 and TRBJ2-7, with D possibly TRBD2 on 6 matching bases. V lost 1 base to trimming and J lost 1 base, with 11 bases between them. CDR3 length: 15 amino acids. Germline V lookup: CDR1 MGHRA, CDR2 YSYEKL. The CDR3 reads CASSQGRESSYEQYF. The CDR3 nucleotides are TGCGCCAGCAGCCAAGGGAGGGAGAGTTCCTACGAGCAGTACTTC.